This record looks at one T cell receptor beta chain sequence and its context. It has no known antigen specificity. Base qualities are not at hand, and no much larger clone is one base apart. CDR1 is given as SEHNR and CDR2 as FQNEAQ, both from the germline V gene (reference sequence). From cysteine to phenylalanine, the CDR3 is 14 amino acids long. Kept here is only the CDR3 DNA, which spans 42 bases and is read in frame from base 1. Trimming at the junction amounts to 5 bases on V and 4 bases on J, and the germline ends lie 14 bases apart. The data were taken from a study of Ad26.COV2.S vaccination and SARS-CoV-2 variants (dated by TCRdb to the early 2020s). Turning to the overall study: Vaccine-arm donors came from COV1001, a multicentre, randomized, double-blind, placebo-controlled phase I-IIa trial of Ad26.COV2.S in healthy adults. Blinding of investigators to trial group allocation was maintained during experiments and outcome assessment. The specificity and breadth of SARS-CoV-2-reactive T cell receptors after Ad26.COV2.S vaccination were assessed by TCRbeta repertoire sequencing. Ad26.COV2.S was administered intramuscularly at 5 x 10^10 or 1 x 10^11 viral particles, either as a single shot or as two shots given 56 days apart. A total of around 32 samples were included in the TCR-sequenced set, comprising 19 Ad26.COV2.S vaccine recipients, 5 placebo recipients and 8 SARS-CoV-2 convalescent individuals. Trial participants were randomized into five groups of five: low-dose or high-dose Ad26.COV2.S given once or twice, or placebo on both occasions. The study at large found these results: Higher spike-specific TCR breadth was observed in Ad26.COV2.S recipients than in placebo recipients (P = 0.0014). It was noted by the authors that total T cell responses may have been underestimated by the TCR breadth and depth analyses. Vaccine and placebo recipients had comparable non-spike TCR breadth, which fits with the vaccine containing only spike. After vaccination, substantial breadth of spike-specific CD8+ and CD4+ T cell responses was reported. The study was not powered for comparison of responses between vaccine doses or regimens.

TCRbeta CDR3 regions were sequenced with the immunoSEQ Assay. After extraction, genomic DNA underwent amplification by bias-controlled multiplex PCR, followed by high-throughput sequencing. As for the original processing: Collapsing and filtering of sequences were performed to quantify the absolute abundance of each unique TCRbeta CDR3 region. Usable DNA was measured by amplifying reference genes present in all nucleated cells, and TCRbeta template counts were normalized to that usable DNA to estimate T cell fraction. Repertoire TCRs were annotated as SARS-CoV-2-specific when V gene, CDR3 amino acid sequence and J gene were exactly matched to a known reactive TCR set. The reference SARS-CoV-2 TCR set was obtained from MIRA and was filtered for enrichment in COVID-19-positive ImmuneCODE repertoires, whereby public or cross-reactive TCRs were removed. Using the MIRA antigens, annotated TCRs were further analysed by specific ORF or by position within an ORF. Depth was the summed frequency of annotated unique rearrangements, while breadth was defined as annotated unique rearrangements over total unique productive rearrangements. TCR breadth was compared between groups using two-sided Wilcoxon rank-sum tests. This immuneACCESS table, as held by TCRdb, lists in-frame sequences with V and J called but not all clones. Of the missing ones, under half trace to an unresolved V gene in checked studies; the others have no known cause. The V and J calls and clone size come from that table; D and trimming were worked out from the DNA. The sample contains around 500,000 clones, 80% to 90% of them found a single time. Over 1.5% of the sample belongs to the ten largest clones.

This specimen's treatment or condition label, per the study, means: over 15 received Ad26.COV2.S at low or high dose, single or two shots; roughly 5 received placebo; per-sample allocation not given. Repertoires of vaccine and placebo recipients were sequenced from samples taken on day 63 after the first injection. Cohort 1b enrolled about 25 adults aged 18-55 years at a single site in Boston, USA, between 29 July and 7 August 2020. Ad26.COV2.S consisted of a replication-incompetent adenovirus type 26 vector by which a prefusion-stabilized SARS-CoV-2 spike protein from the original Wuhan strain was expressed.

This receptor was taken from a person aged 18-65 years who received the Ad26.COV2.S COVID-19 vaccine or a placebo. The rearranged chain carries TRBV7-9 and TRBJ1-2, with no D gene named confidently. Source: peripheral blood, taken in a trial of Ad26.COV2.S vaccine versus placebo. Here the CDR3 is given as CASSPQTEIYGYTF. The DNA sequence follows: TGTGCCAGCAGCCCCCAGACGGAAATCTATGGCTACACCTTC.